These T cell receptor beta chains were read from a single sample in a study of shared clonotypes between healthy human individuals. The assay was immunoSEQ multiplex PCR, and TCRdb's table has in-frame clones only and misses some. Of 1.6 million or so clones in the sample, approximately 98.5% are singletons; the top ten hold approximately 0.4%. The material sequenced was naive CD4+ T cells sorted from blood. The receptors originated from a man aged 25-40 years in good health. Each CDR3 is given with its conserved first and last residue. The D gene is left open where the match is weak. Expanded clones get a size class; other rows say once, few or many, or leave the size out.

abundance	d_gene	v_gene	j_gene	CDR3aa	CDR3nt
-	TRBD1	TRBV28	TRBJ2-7	CASSLPRDSTTYEQYF	TGTGCCAGCAGCCTACCCCGGGACAGTACAACCTACGAGCAGTACTTC
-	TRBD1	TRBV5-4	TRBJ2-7	CASRTTGGSYEQYF	TGTGCCAGCAGGACGACAGGGGGTTCCTACGAGCAGTACTTC
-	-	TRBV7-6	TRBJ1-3	CASSLGVGDSGNTIYF	TGTGCCAGCAGCTTGGGAGTTGGGGACTCTGGAAACACCATATATTTT
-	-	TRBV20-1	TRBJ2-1	CSAREFGEQFF	TGCAGTGCTAGAGAGTTCGGTGAGCAGTTCTTC
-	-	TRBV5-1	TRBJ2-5	CASSLEQLYQETQYF	TGCGCCAGCAGCTTGGAACAGTTGTACCAAGAGACCCAGTACTTC
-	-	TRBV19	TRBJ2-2	CASKERRETGELFF	TGTGCCAGTAAGGAACGAAGAGAGACCGGGGAGCTGTTTTTT
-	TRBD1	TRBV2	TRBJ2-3	CASSVGQGEVGTDTQYF	TGTGCCAGCAGTGTGGGACAGGGGGAAGTGGGGACAGATACGCAGTATTTT
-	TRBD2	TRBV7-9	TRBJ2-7	CASSLSGSSYEQYF	TGTGCCAGCAGCCTTAGCGGGAGTTCCTACGAGCAGTACTTC
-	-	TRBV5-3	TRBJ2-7	CASSLEGPLVEQYF	TGTGCCAGCAGCTTGGAGGGTCCCCTTGTCGAGCAGTACTTC
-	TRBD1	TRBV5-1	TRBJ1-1	CASSFYRGQVNTEAFF	TGCGCCAGCAGCTTCTACAGGGGGCAAGTGAACACTGAAGCTTTCTTT
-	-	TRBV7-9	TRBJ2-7	CASSLVAGTISYEQYF	TGTGCCAGCAGCTTAGTGGCGGGGACAATATCCTACGAGCAGTACTTC
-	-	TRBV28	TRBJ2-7	CASMPISGPSYEQYF	TGTGCCAGCATGCCAATTTCCGGTCCTTCCTACGAGCAGTACTTC
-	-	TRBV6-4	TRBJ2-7	CASSDLPLFNGAGSEGYEQYF	TGTGCCAGCAGTGACCTACCGCTTTTTAACGGGGCAGGGAGCGAAGGCTACGAGCAGTACTTC
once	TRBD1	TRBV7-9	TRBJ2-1	CASSPLGQGSFF	TGTGCCAGCAGCCCGCTGGGACAGGGGTCCTTCTTC
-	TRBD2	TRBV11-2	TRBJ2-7	CASSFLSSGRGYEQYF	TGTGCCAGCAGCTTCCTTTCTAGCGGGAGGGGGTACGAGCAGTACTTC
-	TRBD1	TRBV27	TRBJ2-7	CASRVSGTAPGEQYF	TGTGCCAGCAGGGTGTCCGGGACAGCCCCCGGGGAGCAGTACTTC
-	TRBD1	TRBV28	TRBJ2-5	CASSPRTGEQETQYF	TGTGCCAGCAGCCCCCGGACAGGGGAGCAAGAGACCCAGTACTTC
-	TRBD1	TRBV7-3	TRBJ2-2	CASSSDRGLNTGELFF	TGTGCCAGCAGCTCGGACAGGGGGCTGAACACCGGGGAGCTGTTTTTT
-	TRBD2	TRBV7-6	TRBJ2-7	CASSRGGVPYEQYF	TGTGCCAGCAGCCGCGGGGGGGTACCCTACGAGCAGTACTTC
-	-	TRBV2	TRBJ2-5	CASSGDGRETQYF	TGTGCCAGCAGTGGGGACGGACGAGAGACCCAGTACTTC
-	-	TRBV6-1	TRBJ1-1	CASSARSGTSLQEDTEAFF	TGTGCCAGCAGTGCCCGGTCGGGGACTTCCCTGCAAGAGGACACTGAAGCTTTCTTT
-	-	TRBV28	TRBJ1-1	CASSLPGPSLGTEAFF	TGTGCCAGCAGTCTCCCAGGCCCTAGTCTGGGCACTGAAGCTTTCTTT
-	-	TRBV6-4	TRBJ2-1	CASSDSGRGDEQFF	TGTGCCAGCAGTGACTCAGGACGAGGCGATGAGCAGTTCTTC
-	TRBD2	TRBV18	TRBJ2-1	CASSGTMNNEQFF	TGTGCCAGCTCGGGGACTATGAACAATGAGCAGTTCTTC
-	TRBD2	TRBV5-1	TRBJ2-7	CASSSGLAGLSYEQYF	TGCGCCAGCAGCTCGGGACTAGCGGGCCTATCCTACGAGCAGTACTTC
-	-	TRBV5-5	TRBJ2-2	CASSLHTGELFF	TGTGCCAGCAGCTTACACACCGGGGAGCTGTTTTTT